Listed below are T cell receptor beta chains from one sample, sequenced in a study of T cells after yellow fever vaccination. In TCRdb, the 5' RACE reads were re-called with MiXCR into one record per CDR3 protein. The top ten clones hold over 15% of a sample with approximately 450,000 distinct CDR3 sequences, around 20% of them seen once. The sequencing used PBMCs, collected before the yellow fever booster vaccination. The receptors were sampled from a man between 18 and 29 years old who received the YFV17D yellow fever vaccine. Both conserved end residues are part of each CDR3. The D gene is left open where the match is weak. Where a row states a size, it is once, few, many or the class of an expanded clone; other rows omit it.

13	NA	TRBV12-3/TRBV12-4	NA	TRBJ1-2	TGTGCCAGCAGCCGGGCTGAGGTCTATGGCTACACCTTC	CASSRAEVYGYTF
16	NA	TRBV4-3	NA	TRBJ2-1	TGCGCCAGCAGCCAAGGATGGGACGGATTACGAGAGGAGCAGTTCTTC	CASSQGWDGLREEQFF
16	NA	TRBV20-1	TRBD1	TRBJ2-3	TGCAGTGCTAGAGACAAATACAGGGGAAACACAGATACGCAGTATTTT	CSARDKYRGNTDTQYF
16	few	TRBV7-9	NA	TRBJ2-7	TGTGCCAGCCGCTTCGGGGCCAGAGGGGGGCCCTACGAGCAGTACTTC	CASRFGARGGPYEQYF
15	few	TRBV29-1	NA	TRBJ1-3	TGCAGCGTTTCGACAGGCCCCGTCTCTGGAAACACCATATATTTT	CSVSTGPVSGNTIYF
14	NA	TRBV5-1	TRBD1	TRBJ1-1	TGCGCCAGCAGCTTCCAGGGGGCGCGTACTGAAGCTTTCTTT	CASSFQGARTEAFF
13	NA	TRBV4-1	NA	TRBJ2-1	TGCGCCAGCAGCCAAGTCTTAGAAAATGAGCAGTTCTTC	CASSQVLENEQFF
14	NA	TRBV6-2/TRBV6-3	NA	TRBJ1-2	TGTGCCAGCAGTTACTTCACAGCTAACTATGGCTACACCTTC	CASSYFTANYGYTF
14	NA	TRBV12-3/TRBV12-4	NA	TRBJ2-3	TGTGCCAGTCTCTACGGGGGTCGACCAGATACGCAGTATTTT	CASLYGGRPDTQYF
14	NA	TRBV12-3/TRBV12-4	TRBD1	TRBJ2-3	TGTGCCAGTACAGGGGGCCTAAGCACAGATACGCAGTATTTT	CASTGGLSTDTQYF
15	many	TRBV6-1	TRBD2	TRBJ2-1	TGTGCCAGCAGTGAACACAGCGGGGGCTTGAATGAGCAGTTCTTC	CASSEHSGGLNEQFF
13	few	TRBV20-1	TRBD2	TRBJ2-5	TGCAGTGCTTTGACTAGCGGCCAAGAGACCCAGTACTTC	CSALTSGQETQYF
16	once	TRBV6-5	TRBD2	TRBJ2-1	TGTGCGAGCAGTTACTCAGGTAGCGGGGGGTACAATGAGCATTTCTTC	CASSYSGSGGYNEHFF
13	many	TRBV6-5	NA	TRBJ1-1	TGTGCCAGCAGTTACTCGTACGGGACAGAAGCTTTCTTT	CASSYSYGTEAFF
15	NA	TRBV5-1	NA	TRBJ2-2	TGCGCCAGCAGCTTTGGCGGGATGGGAACCGGGGAGCTGTTTTTT	CASSFGGMGTGELFF
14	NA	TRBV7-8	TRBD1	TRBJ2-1	TGTGCCAGCAGTAACCCCGGGACAGGGAATGAGCAGTTCTTC	CASSNPGTGNEQFF
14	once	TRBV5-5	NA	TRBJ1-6	TGTGCCAGCAGCTTGGGAGCGTCCGGGTCACCCCTCCACTTT	CASSLGASGSPLHF
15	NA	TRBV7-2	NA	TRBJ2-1	TGTGCCAGCAGCCCTCGGCGGGGGCCGGCCAATGAGCAGTTCTTC	CASSPRRGPANEQFF
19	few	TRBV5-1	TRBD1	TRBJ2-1	TGCGCCAGCAGCGTCAGGGACAGCACCCAACTGAGCTCCTACAATGAGCAGTTCTTC	CASSVRDSTQLSSYNEQFF
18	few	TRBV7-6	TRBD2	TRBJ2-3	TGTGCCAGCAGCTTAACGAGAAGGCGGCGGGGGGACACAGATACGCAGTATTTT	CASSLTRRRRGDTDTQYF
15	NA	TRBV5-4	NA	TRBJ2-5	TGTGCCAGCAGCCAAGACCTACAGGGTCCAGAGACCCAGTACTTC	CASSQDLQGPETQYF
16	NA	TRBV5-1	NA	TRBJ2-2	TGCGCCAGCAGCTTGTTGGGCCAGGGAGTCGCCGGGGAGCTGTTTTTT	CASSLLGQGVAGELFF
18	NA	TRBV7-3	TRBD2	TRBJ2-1	TGTGCCAGCAGCTTACAGGGGACTAGCGGGGGGGCAGTAGGTGAGCAGTTCTTC	CASSLQGTSGGAVGEQFF
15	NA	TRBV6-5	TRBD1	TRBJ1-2	TGTGCCAGCAGTTATCAACAGGGGGGAGCTTACGGCTACACCTTC	CASSYQQGGAYGYTF
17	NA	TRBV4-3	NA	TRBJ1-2	TGCGCCAGCAGCCAAGATGGGGCAATCCTGCGGCCCTATGGCTACACCTTC	CASSQDGAILRPYGYTF
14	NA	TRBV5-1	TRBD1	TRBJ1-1	TGCGCCAGCAGCCCCGGACAGGGGATAGGTGAAGCTTTCTTT	CASSPGQGIGEAFF
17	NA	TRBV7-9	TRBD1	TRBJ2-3	TGTGCCAGCAGCTTACCACCACAGGGGACCTACACAGATACGCAGTATTTT	CASSLPPQGTYTDTQYF
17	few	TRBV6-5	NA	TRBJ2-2	TGTGCCAGCAGTTATAATCCAGCCCGAAGGGGCACCGGGGAGCTGTTTTTT	CASSYNPARRGTGELFF
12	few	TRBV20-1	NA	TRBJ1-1	TGCAGTGCTAGGAGAGGGGGCACTGAAGCTTTCTTT	CSARRGGTEAFF
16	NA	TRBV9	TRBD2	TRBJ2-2	TGTGCCAGCAGCGTAGGGCGGGGGGACTACACCGGGGAGCTGTTTTTT	CASSVGRGDYTGELFF
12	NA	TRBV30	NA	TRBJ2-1	TGTGCCTGGAGTGTACTGAGGGATGAGCGGTTCTTC	CAWSVLRDERFF
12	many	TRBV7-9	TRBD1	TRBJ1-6	TGTGCCAGCAGCCTACAGGGGTATTCCCTCCACTTT	CASSLQGYSLHF
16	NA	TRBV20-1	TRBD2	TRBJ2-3	TGCAGTGCTAGAGATCAATTGGCGGGGGGCACAGATACGCAGTATTTT	CSARDQLAGGTDTQYF
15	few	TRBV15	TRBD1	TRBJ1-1	TGTGCCACCAGCAGAGATAGGACAGGGAGGACTGAAGCTTTCTTT	CATSRDRTGRTEAFF
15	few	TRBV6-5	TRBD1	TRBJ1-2	TGTGCCAGCAGTAAATACAGGGGGCGCTCCTATGGCTACACCTTC	CASSKYRGRSYGYTF
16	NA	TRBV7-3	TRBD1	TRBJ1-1	TGTGCCAGCAGCGAGGGACAGGGGCCAGCAAACACTGAAGCTTTCTTT	CASSEGQGPANTEAFF
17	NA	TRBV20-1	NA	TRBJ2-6	TGCAGTGCTAGTCCAAGCGCGGGGATGGCTGGGGCCAACGTCCTGACTTTC	CSASPSAGMAGANVLTF
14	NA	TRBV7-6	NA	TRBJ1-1	TGTGCCAGCAGCTTCGGGGTTGAGAACACTGAAGCTTTCTTT	CASSFGVENTEAFF
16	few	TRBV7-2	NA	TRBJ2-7	TGTGCCAGCAGCCCCGTCATTGGCAGGGCGACCTACGAGCAGTACTTC	CASSPVIGRATYEQYF
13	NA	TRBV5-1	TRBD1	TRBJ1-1	TGCGCCAGCAGCTGGACAGGGCAAACTGAAGCTTTCTTT	CASSWTGQTEAFF
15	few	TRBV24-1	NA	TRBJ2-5	TGTGCCACCAGTGATTCAGCCCCGTACCAAGAGACCCAGTACTTC	CATSDSAPYQETQYF
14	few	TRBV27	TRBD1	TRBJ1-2	TGTGCCAGCAGTCCATACGACAGGGACTATGGCTACACCTTC	CASSPYDRDYGYTF
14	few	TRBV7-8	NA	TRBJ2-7	TGTGCCAGCAGCTTCGGGAGAATAGCCTACGAGCAGTACTTC	CASSFGRIAYEQYF
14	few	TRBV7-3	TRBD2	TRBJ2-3	TGTGCCAGCAGCTTACTCAGCGGGGGGGATACGCAGTATTTT	CASSLLSGGDTQYF
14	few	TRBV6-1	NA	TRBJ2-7	TGTGCCAGCAGAGTACTTCAGGGGCCCTACGAGCAGTACTTC	CASRVLQGPYEQYF
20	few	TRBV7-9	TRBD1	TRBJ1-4	TGTGCCAGCAGCTTAAGGCCCTCGAGGGACAGGACGGTTTTGGGTGAAAAACTGTTTTTT	CASSLRPSRDRTVLGEKLFF
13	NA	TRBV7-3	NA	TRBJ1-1	TGTGCCAGCAGCTCCGACAGTACCACTGAAGCTTTCTTT	CASSSDSTTEAFF
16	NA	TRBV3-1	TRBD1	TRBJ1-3	TGTGCCAGCAGCCAAGGAGGGGGCGCTTATGGAAACACCATATATTTT	CASSQGGGAYGNTIYF
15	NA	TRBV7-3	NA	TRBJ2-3	TGTGCCAGCAGCCCCCAGTCCCAGGGTTCGGGTACGCAGTATTTT	CASSPQSQGSGTQYF
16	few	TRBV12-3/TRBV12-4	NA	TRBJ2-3	TGTGCCAGCAGTTTCCCAGGGGCTTCAAACACAGATACGCAGTATTTT	CASSFPGASNTDTQYF
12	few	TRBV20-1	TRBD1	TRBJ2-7	TGCAGTGCTGGGAGACAGGGCTACGAGCAGTACTTC	CSAGRQGYEQYF
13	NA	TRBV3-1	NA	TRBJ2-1	TGTGCCAGCAGCCGAGAGAACTCGCATGAGCAGTTCTTC	CASSRENSHEQFF
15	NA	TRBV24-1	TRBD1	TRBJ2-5	TGTGCCACCAGTGATCCAACAGGGGGCGCGGAGACCCAGTACTTC	CATSDPTGGAETQYF